This T cell receptor beta chain is drawn from a study of Graves' ophthalmopathy and Graves' hyperthyroidism. Findings and limits, study-wide: The blood repertoire also included most expanded thyroid clonotypes above 0.001 frequency. The study's model predicted ophthalmopathy progression at 70.59% sensitivity and about 72% specificity. Ophthalmopathy could be told apart from stable hyperthyroidism by a 13-signature model (87.88% sensitivity, about 81% specificity).

TCR beta CDR3 amplification used RNA transcripts. HTBI primers primed a first-round RT-PCR, and a second-round multiplex PCR followed. Via MiXCR, TCRdb re-called the multiplex PCR reads, giving one row per CDR3 protein. The sample contains 740,000 or so distinct CDR3 sequences, 40% of which appear only once. A roughly 9.3 ml volume of fresh peripheral blood provided the PBMCs. The CDR3 contains 16 residues. CDR1 and CDR2 (germline): MNHEY, SVGAGI. V was clipped by 5 bases and J by 4 bases, with 21 bases between them. This clonotype was detected a few times. Antigen: not known. This TCR derives from an adult man with Graves' ophthalmopathy. Sequencing input: peripheral blood. The rearrangement uses TRBV6-5 and TRBJ2-7; possible D gene TRBD1, 6 bases. CDR3 residues: CASSTSGTQALYEQYF. As DNA, the CDR3 is TGTGCCAGCAGTACATCCGGGACACAGGCCTTGTACGAGCAGTACTTC.